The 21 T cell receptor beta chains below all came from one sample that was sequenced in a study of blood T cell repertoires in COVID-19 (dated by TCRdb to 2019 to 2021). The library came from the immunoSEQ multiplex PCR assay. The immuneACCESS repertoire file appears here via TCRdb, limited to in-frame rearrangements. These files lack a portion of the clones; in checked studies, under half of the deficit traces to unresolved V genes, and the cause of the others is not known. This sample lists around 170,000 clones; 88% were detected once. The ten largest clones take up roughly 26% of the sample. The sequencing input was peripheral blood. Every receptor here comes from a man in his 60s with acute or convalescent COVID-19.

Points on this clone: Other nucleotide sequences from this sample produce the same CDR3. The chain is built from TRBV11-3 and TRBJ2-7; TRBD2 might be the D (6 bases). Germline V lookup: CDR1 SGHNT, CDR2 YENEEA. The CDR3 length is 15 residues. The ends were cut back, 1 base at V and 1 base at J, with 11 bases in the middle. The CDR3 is CASSLASGVSYEQYF. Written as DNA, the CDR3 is TGTGCCAGCAGCTTAGCTTCGGGGGTTTCCTACGAGCAGTACTTC.

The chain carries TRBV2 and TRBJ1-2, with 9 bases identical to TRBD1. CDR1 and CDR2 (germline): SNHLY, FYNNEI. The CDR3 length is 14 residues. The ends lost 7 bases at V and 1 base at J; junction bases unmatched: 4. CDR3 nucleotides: TGTGCCAGCACCAGGGACAGGGATAACTATGGCTACACCTTC. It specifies CASTRDRDNYGYTF.

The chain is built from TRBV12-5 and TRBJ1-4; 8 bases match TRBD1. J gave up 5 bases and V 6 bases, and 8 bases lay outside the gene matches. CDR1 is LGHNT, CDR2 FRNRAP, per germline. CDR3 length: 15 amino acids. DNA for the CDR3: TGTGCTAGTGGGCGGGGACAGGCCGAGAATGAAAAACTGTTTTTT. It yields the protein CASGRGQAENEKLFF. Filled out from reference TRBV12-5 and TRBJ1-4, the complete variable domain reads DARVTQTPRHKVTEMGQEVTMRCQPILGHNTVFWYRQTMMQGLELLAYFRNRAPLDDSGMPKDRFSAEMPDATLATLKIQPSEPRDSAVYFCASGRGQAENEKLFFGSGTQLSVL.

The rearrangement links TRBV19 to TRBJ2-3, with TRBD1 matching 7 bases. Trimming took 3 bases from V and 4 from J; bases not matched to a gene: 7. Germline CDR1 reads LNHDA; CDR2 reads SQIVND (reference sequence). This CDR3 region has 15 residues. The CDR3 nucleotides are TGTGCCAGTAGTATTAGTCGAGGGACAGCAGATACGCAGTATTTT. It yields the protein CASSISRGTADTQYF.

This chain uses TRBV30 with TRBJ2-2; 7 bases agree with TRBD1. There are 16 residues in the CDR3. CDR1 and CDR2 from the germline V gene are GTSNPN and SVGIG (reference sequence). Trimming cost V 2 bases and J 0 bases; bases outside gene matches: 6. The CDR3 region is CAWSPPGQTNTGELFF. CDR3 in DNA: TGTGCCTGGAGTCCCCCGGGACAGACGAACACCGGGGAGCTGTTTTTT.

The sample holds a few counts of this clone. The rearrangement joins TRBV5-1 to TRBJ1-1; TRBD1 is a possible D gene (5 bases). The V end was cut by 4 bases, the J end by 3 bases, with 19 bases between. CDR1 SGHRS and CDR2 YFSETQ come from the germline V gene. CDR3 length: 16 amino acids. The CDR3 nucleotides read TGCGCCAGCAGCCACCAACTTCGGGGGGGGGACACTGAAGCTTTCTTT. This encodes CASSHQLRGGDTEAFF.

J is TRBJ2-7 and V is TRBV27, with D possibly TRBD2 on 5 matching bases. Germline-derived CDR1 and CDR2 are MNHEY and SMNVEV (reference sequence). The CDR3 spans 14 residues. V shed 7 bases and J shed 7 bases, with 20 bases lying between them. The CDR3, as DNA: TGTGCCAGCACCAGCATCTTAGGAGGTGGGGAGCAGTACTTC. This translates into CASTSILGGGEQYF.

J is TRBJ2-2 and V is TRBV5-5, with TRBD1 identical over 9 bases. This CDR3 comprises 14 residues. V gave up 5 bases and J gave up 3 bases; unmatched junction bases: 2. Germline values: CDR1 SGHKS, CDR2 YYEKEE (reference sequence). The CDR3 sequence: CASRGQGYTGELFF. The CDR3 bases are TGTGCCAGCAGGGGACAGGGCTACACCGGGGAGCTGTTTTTT.

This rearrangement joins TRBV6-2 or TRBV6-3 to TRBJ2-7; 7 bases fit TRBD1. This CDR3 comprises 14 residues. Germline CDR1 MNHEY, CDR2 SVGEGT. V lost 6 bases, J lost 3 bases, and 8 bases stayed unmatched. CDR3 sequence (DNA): TGTGCCAGCAGCAAAAACAGGGGACACTACGAGCAGTACGTC. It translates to CASSKNRGHYEQYV.

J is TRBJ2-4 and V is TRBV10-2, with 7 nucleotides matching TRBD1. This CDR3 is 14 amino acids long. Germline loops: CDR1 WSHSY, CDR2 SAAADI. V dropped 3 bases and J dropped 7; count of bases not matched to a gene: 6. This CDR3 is CASSEGDSRNIQYF. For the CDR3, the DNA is TGCGCCAGCAGTGAAGGGGACAGTCGGAACATTCAGTACTTC.

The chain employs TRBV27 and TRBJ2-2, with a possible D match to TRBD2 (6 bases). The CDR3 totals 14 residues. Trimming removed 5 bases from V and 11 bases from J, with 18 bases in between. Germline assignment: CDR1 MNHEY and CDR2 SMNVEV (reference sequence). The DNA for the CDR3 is TGTGCCAGCAGTCTCCCGGGACTGCCGCGCGAGCTGTTTTTT. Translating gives CASSLPGLPRELFF.

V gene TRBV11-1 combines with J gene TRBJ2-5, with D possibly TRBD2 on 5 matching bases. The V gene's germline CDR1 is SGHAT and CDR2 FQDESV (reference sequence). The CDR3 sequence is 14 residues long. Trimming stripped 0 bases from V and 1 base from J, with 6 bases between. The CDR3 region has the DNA TGTGCCAGCAGCTTAGCCACTAGCCAAGAGACCCAGTACTTC. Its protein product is CASSLATSQETQYF.

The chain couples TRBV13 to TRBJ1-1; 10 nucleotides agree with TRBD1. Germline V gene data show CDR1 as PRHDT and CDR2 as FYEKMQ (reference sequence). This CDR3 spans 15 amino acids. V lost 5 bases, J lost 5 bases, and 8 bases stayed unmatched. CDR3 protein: CASSLARGQGTEAFF. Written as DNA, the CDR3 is TGTGCCAGCAGCCTAGCCAGGGGACAGGGGACTGAAGCTTTCTTT.

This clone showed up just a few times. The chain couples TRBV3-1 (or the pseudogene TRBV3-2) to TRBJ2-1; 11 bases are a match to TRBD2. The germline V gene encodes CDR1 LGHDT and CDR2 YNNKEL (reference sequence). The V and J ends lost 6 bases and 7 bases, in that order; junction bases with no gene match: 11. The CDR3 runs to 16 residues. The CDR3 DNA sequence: TGTGCCAGCAGTGCCGTAGCGGGAGGGCCGGAGAATGAGCAGTTCTTC. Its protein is CASSAVAGGPENEQFF.

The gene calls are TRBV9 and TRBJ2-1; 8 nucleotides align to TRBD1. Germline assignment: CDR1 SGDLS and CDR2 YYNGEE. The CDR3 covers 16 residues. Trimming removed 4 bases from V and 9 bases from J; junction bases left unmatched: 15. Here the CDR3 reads CASSSRTGYGSGEQFF. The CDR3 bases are TGTGCCAGCAGCTCCCGGACAGGGTACGGCAGTGGTGAGCAGTTCTTC.

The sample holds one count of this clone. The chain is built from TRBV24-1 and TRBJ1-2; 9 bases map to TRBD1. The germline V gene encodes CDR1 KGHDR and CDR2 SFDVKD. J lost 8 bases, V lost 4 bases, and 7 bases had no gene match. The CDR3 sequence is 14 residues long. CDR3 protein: CATSDTQGAGGYTF. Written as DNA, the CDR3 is TGTGCCACCAGTGACACACAGGGGGCGGGCGGCTACACCTTC.

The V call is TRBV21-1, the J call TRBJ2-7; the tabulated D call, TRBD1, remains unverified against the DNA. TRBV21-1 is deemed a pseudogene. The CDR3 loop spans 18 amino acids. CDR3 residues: CASSKAVGHLAGPYEQYV. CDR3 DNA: TGTGCCAGCAGCAAAGCTGTCGGTCACCTGGCAGGGCCGTACGAGCAGTACGTC.

In DNA form, the CDR3 reads TGTGCCAGCACTCGGAAGGCACCAGGGGACTCCTACGAGCAGTACGTC. Translating gives CASTRKAPGDSYEQYV. The chain has TRBV6-6 and TRBJ2-7; D may be TRBD1 (6 bases). The V gene lost 7 bases and the J gene lost 0 bases, with 19 bases spanning the gap. The germline V gene has CDR1 MNHNY and CDR2 SVGAGI (reference sequence). CDR3 length: 16 residues.

This CDR3 is CAISEGPKGQGYTF. In DNA form, the CDR3 reads TGTGCCATCAGTGAGGGTCCCAAGGGACAGGGCTACACCTTC. The chain uses TRBV10-3 and TRBJ1-2; 7 bases are a match to TRBD1. The CDR3 is 14 amino acids. In germline, CDR1 is ENHRY, CDR2 SYGVKD. The junction had 8 bases not matched to a gene; V was cut back by 2 bases and J by 8 bases.

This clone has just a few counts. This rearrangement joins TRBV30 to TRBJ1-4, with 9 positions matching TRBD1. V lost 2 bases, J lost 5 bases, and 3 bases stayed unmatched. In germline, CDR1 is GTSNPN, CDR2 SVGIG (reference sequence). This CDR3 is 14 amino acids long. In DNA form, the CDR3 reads TGTGCCTGGAGTCCCGGGACAGGGAATGAAAAACTGTTTTTT. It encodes CAWSPGTGNEKLFF.

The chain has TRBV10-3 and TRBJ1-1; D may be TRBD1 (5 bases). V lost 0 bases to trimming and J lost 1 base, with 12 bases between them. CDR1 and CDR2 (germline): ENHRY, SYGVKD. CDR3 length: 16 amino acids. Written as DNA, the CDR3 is TGTGCCATCAGTGAGTCTCGGGGGATGGGGAACACTGAAGCTTTCTTT. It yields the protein CAISESRGMGNTEAFF.